A selection of T cell receptor beta chains follows, all from one sample in a study of T cell responses to AZD1222 COVID-19 vaccine. TCRdb keeps only in-frame clones here, not all; method: immunoSEQ multiplex PCR. This sample has approximately 130,000 clones, with 88% found just once. Sequencing used peripheral blood, obtained 28 days after the second AZD1222 dose. The receptors were sampled from an adult who received the AZD1222 COVID-19 vaccine. Each CDR3 is given without its conserved first and last residue. A D gene is named only where the DNA matches it firmly. Only some rows state a clone size, as once, few, many or a class for expanded clones.

TRBV24-1	TRBJ2-2	TRBD2	.	ATSDPGLAGVRDGELF
TRBV18	TRBJ1-4	TRBD1	.	ASSRDRVEKLF
TRBV7-9	TRBJ2-7	.	.	ASSLSGYEQY
TRBV18	TRBJ1-1	.	.	ASSPRDMNTEAF
TRBV11-3	TRBJ1-2	.	few	ASSLDESGAYGYT
TRBV4-1	TRBJ2-5	TRBD2	.	ASSQGLAGDETQY
TRBV3-1/TRBV3-2	TRBJ2-7	TRBD2	few	ASSLKLATYEQY
TRBV5-1	TRBJ2-1	.	.	ASSSQLTGDNEQF
TRBV7-2	TRBJ2-1	.	.	ASSLGVDNEQF
TRBV11-1	TRBJ1-2	TRBD1	once	ASSLARGQGSGYT
TRBV10-3	TRBJ1-2	.	.	AISATGNYGYT
TRBV28	TRBJ1-5	.	once	ASSPVNSNQPQH
TRBV30	TRBJ1-4	.	.	AWSSLGGLAREKLF
TRBV2	TRBJ1-4	TRBD1	.	ASSVGTDANEKLF
TRBV7-9	TRBJ2-7	TRBD1	few	ASRTGTGGGEQY
TRBV9	TRBJ2-1	.	.	ASSVAEERQF
TRBV11-3	TRBJ2-6	.	few	ASSSGLLSGANVLT
TRBV28	TRBJ1-2	.	.	ASSLNNYGYT
TRBV6-5	TRBJ2-3	.	.	ASRKADTQY
TRBV4-1	TRBJ1-5	.	.	ASSQRGGGLNQPQH
TRBV13	TRBJ1-3	TRBD1	.	ASSTWDRLNTIY
TRBV9	TRBJ1-2	.	.	ASSVAGQYGYT
TRBV5-1	TRBJ2-2	.	.	ASSREESGELF
TRBV10-2	TRBJ2-4	TRBD2	.	ASSVTGTSFSNIQY
TRBV3-1/TRBV3-2	TRBJ2-1	TRBD2	once	ASRLLAGGLNEQF
TRBV3-1/TRBV3-2	TRBJ1-1	.	.	ASSPRGVVGGEAF
TRBV28	TRBJ1-5	TRBD1	once	ASSRDRAIQPQH
TRBV6-2/TRBV6-3	TRBJ2-7	TRBD1	once	ASSYSTGGEQY
TRBV28	TRBJ2-7	.	.	ASSDGGLRTYEQY
TRBV11-2	TRBJ1-2	TRBD1	.	ASSQGQGGYGYT
TRBV7-2	TRBJ2-2	.	.	ASSLGPGPGELF
TRBV5-1	TRBJ1-5	TRBD1	few	ASRETGAGNQPQH
TRBV28	TRBJ1-2	.	.	ASSLGARGYT
TRBV18	TRBJ2-4	TRBD2	.	ASSLTSGAGKNIQY
TRBV6-5	TRBJ1-6	.	.	ASSYSVGDSPLH
TRBV7-2	TRBJ2-1	.	.	ASSQYRAQHSYNEQF
TRBV7-9	TRBJ2-7	TRBD1	.	ASRNSGGNDEQY
TRBV10-1	TRBJ1-2	.	.	ASSPHRDYGYT